Given below is one T cell receptor beta chain in context. This clonotype was observed a handful of times. Its specific antigen is unknown. There are no base qualities to consult, and no much larger clone falls within one base. The data derive from a study of identical twins (dated by TCRdb to the mid-2010s). Regarding the research as a whole: To test whether fetal clonotypes persist, the study used deep sequencing on TCR alpha and beta repertoires from monozygotic twins, unrelated adults of various ages, and cord blood. Replicate twin experiments were performed at different times using different library preparation protocols to rule out contamination.

The library came from 5' RACE. Sequencing instrument: Illumina HiSeq 2000. Template switching added a universal primer binding site, and the final cDNA carried a unique molecular identifier that allowed TCR cDNA molecules to be counted accurately. Specific primers in the conserved constant-segment region were used to synthesize first-strand cDNA for the TCR alpha and beta chains. Each cDNA library was double barcoded, with a SMART-Mk sample barcode plus Illumina barcodes, to control for contamination. TruSeq adapter sequences along with Illumina sample barcodes were introduced in two successive PCR steps. Sequencing of the TCR alpha and beta cDNA libraries was done on the Illumina HiSeq platform using custom primers. In the original analysis: Raw reads were processed with MiGEC to extract unique molecular identifiers, and MiXCR was used to determine CDR3 positions. For each individual, recombination models were inferred using an EM algorithm with the repgenHMM and IGoR tools. Shared clonotypes were analyzed with the tcR package in R, and sharing was normalized by the product of cloneset sizes. To study raw recombination without the effects of thymic and clonal selection, out-of-frame nonproductive sequences were analyzed. TCRdb cleaned the public reads at Q25 with fastp, built clones with MiXCR and kept in-frame beta chains. Rows matching on CDR3 protein sequence are summarized as one entry with the most common DNA and genes. Here the V and J calls rest on TCRdb's processing, not on the authors' analysis. This sample lists about 150,000 distinct CDR3 sequences; around 3.4% were detected once. The ten largest clones capture more than 6.5% of the sample.

Every donor was a healthy Caucasian. Miltenyi CD45RO+ enrichment and human naive T-cell isolation kits were used to isolate memory (CD45RO+) and naive T cells from PBMC. Trimming removed 4 bases from V and 7 bases from J, leaving 14 bases between the germline ends. The CDR3, from cysteine to phenylalanine, totals 13 residues. The only DNA kept is the CDR3, 39 bases in frame from the first base. The germline V gene supplies CDR1 SGHDT and CDR2 YYEEEE. Broader findings and caveats from the paper: Zero-insertion analyses could be partly confounded by invariant T cells such as MAIT and iNKT, though diverse VJ usage argued against such confounding for most clonotypes. Abundant cord blood beta clonotypes had fewer insertions, young adult naive repertoires showed a similar but weaker trend, and memory repertoires showed no such trend. In beta out-of-frame sequences, excess twin sharing was weaker, because having fewer shared sequences lowered the signal-to-noise ratio. Out-of-frame TCR alpha sharing in monozygotic twins was systematically underestimated by recombination models, whereas sharing between unrelated individuals was in agreement with the recombination models. Because the same donors could not be followed over many years, the conclusions relied on cross-sectional statistical analysis. Compared with coincidental sharing between unrelated individuals, out-of-frame TCR alpha sequences shared between twins showed an excess of sequences with low generation probability.

The sequenced material came from memory T cells sorted from blood. According to the study, the label for this sample's cell subset or site signals: CD45RO+ enriched T cells. This sequence was found in a man between 18 and 29 years old in good health. The V and J genes are TRBV5-6 and TRBJ2-5, with the D segment possibly TRBD1 or TRBD2, each aligning over 5 bases. CDR3 region: CASSPGTYGTQYF. The DNA sequence follows: TGTGCCAGCAGCCCCGGGACCTACGGGACCCAGTACTTC. Extended through the reference TRBV5-6 and TRBJ2-5 proteins, this CDR3 yields the full variable domain: DAGVTQSPTHLIKTRGQQVTLRCSPKSGHDTVSWYQQALGQGPQFIFQYYEEEERQRGNFPDRFSGHQFPNYSSELNVNALLLGDSALYLCASSPGTYGTQYFGPGTRLLVL.